One T cell receptor beta chain is described in this entry. What it recognizes is unknown. The CDR3 extends over 15 amino acids. The germline gives CDR1 MNHNS, CDR2 SASEGT. Trimming shortened V by 6 bases and J by 4 bases, and 18 bases separated the two germline ends. The sample originates from a study of shared clonotypes between healthy human individuals. As for the study in general: CD4 naive cells filled three plates per donor, CD4 memory three, CD8 naive two and CD8 memory one. Findings of the study overall: The study generally estimated greater richness for naive than memory subsets.

Sequencing was performed with immunoSEQ multiplex PCR; in TCRdb, only in-frame clones are kept and a portion is missing. The sample lists roughly 1,600,000 clones, approximately 98.5% occurring once. Sequenced input: naive CD4+ T cells sorted from blood. Regarding subset: CD45RA+ positively selected. This clonotype was sampled from a man aged 30 to 45 in good health. V is TRBV6-1 and J is TRBJ1-2; tentatively, D is TRBD1 (5 bases). DNA for the CDR3: TGTGCCAGCAGCGTCGGGACGGCGGACGTCTATGGCTACACCTTC. This translates into CASSVGTADVYGYTF.